Shown below are 11 T cell receptor beta chains from a single sample sequenced in a study of regulatory T cells in long-lasting Graves disease. iRepertoire HTBI primers and Arm-PCR of CDR3 regions built TCR beta libraries. Each CDR3 protein is one row after TCRdb ran MiXCR on the multiplex PCR reads. The data contain about 500,000 distinct CDR3 sequences, about 12% of them singletons. As for time point: newly diagnosed GD, antithyroid drugs for less than 3 months. Scientists built the TCR library using RNA that was extracted from PBMCs. The sample also formed part of further work on T cells in Graves' hyperthyroidism and ophthalmopathy.

The material sequenced was peripheral blood mononuclear cells (PBMCs), taken at new diagnosis, from a patient treated with antithyroid drugs. These receptors all stem from a woman aged 25 to 45 with Graves disease.

This clonotype has ten or more counts. The J gene is TRBJ1-5, the V gene TRBV2, with D perhaps TRBD1 (5 bases). CDR1 and CDR2 (germline): SNHLY, FYNNEI. V was cut by 5 bases and J by 4 bases, with 9 bases left in between. This CDR3 contains 13 residues. As DNA, the CDR3 is TGTGCCAGCAGTTCGAGACAGAATCAGCCCCAGCATTTT. Protein sequence: CASSSRQNQPQHF.

The table lists this clonotype with a few counts. The V gene is TRBV19, the J gene TRBJ1-5, with 7 bases that match TRBD1. The V gene's germline CDR1 is LNHDA and CDR2 SQIVND (reference sequence). The J segment lost 9 bases and the V segment lost 1 base, leaving 15 bases of the junction unmatched. The CDR3 is made up of 17 amino acids. DNA of the CDR3: TGTGCCAGTAGTATAGGGGGATCGACAGGGCGCCTATTGCCCCAGCATTTT. Translated: CASSIGGSTGRLLPQHF. Combining the CDR3 with reference TRBV19 and TRBJ1-5 gives the whole variable domain DGGITQSPKYLFRKEGQNVTLSCEQNLNHDAMYWYRQDPGQGLRLIYYSQIVNDFQKGDIAEGYSVSREKKESFPLTVTSAQKNPTAFYLCASSIGGSTGRLLPQHFGDGTRLSIL.

There are many counts of this clonotype. The chain joins TRBV27 to TRBJ1-6; D is unclear. The CDR3 is made up of 16 amino acids. V was clipped by 2 bases and J by 0 bases, with 8 bases between them. In germline, CDR1 is MNHEY, CDR2 SMNVEV (reference sequence). The CDR3: CASSLKGSSYNSPLHF. The CDR3 DNA sequence: TGTGCCAGCAGTTTAAAAGGGAGCTCCTATAATTCACCCCTCCACTTT.

This clonotype was recorded many times. The V gene is TRBV28, the J gene TRBJ1-1, with 9 bases fitting TRBD1. The CDR3 runs to 15 residues. CDR1 and CDR2 (germline): MDHEN, SYDVKM. Unmatched junction bases numbered 5, after V lost 5 bases and J lost 1 base. CDR3 DNA sequence: TGTGCCAGCAGTCCGATGACAGGGGGGAACACTGAAGCTTTCTTT. This sequence encodes CASSPMTGGNTEAFF.

CDR3 sequence reads: CASSLSSSGGVETQYF. The CDR3 nucleotides are TGTGCCAGCTCACTATCCAGTAGCGGGGGAGTAGAGACCCAGTACTTC. The chain has TRBV18 and TRBJ2-1, with 9 bases aligning to TRBD2. The DNA end lines up better with TRBJ2-5; the J call may be wrong. From germline, CDR1 is KGHSH and CDR2 LQKENI. The CDR3 loop spans 16 amino acids.

The CDR3 spells CASTGQPMNTEAFF. DNA for the CDR3: TGTGCCAGCACGGGACAGCCGATGAACACTGAAGCTTTCTTT. The chain carries TRBV2 and TRBJ1-1, with 7 nucleotides matching TRBD1. V shed 7 bases and J 0 bases; nucleotides not matched to a gene: 5. This CDR3 spans 14 amino acids. CDR1 and CDR2 (germline): SNHLY, FYNNEI.

This chain connects TRBV4-2 to TRBJ2-7; D might be TRBD2 (6 bases). In germline, CDR1 is LGHNA, CDR2 YNFKEQ. The CDR3 is made up of 15 amino acids. Deletions cut 5 bases from V and 5 bases from J, with 19 bases between. This CDR3 is CASSSHTLLANEQYF. In DNA, the CDR3 is TGTGCCAGCAGCTCCCATACCCTTCTAGCGAACGAGCAGTACTTC.

This clonotype was detected many times. This rearrangement joins TRBV19 to TRBJ2-6; D gene unclear. The V and J ends lost 7 bases and 2 bases respectively, with 3 bases between them. The CDR3 covers 12 residues. Germline-derived CDR1 and CDR2 are LNHDA and SQIVND (reference sequence). The CDR3 sequence: CASTTGANVLTF. For the CDR3, the DNA is TGTGCCAGTACTACTGGGGCCAACGTCCTGACTTTC.

This clonotype has at least ten counts. The chain recombines TRBV11-2 with TRBJ2-5; TRBD1 agrees at 9 bases. CDR1 is SGHAT, CDR2 FQNNGV, per germline. The CDR3 totals 16 residues. J gave up 1 base and V 6 bases, and 9 bases lay outside the gene matches. As DNA, the CDR3 is TGTGCCAGCAGACGGCCGGGACAGGGTGTCCAAGAGACCCAGTACTTC. Residues: CASRRPGQGVQETQYF.

The sample holds many counts of this clonotype. The J gene is TRBJ1-2, the V gene TRBV20-1, with unresolved D. The CDR3 spans 17 residues. Trimming removed 0 bases from V and 8 bases from J, with 25 bases in between. CDR1 and CDR2 from the germline V gene are DFQATT and SNEGSKA (reference sequence). The CDR3 spells CSARESVWTVDDWGYTF. The CDR3 nucleotides are TGCAGTGCTAGAGAGTCTGTTTGGACGGTTGATGACTGGGGCTACACCTTC.

The chain links TRBV6-1 to TRBJ2-1; D not resolved. The CDR3 is made up of 14 amino acids. Trimming took 6 bases from V and 4 from J, leaving 13 bases between them. Germline V lookup: CDR1 MNHNS, CDR2 SASEGT. The CDR3 DNA reads as TGTGCCAGCAGCCCCAGTCTGGGTTACAATGAGCAGTTCTTC. It yields the protein CASSPSLGYNEQFF.